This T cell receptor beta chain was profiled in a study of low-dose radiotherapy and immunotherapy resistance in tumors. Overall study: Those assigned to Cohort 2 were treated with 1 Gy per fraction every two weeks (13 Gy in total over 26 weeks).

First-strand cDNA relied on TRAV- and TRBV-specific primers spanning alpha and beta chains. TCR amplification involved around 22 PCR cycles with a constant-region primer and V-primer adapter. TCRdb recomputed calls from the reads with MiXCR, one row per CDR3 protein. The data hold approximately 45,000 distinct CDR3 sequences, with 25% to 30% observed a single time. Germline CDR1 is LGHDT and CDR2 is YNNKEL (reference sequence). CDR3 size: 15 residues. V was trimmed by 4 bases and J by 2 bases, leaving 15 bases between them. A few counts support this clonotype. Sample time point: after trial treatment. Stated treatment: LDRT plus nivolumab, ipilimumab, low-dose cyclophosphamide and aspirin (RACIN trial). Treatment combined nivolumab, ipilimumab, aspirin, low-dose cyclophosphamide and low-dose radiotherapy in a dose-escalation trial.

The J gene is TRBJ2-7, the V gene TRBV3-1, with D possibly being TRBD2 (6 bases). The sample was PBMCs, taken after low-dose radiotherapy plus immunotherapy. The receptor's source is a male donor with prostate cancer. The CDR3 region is CASSPRLGAAYEQYF. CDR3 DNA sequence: TGTGCCAGCAGCCCCCGACTAGGCGCGGCCTACGAGCAGTACTTC.